A selection of T cell receptor beta chains follows, all from one sample in a study of blood T cell repertoires in COVID-19. The assay was immunoSEQ multiplex PCR, and TCRdb's table has in-frame clones only and misses some. Among under 300,000 clones listed, 88% were seen once. Sequencing was performed on PBMCs or T cells enriched from blood (not recorded which). The receptors originated from a young woman who had recovered from COVID-19. Both conserved end residues are part of each CDR3. The D gene is left open where the match is weak. Only part of the rows carry a size: once, few, many, or a class if the clone is expanded.

abundance | d_gene | j_gene | v_gene | CDR3nt | CDR3aa
NA | NA | TRBJ1-4 | TRBV20-1 | TGCAGTGCTAGTAGGGGAAAACTGTTTTTT | CSASRGKLFF
NA | NA | TRBJ2-6 | TRBV9 | TGTGCCAGCAGCGTAGAACCTGTTAGCTCTGGGGCCAACGTCCTGACTTTC | CASSVEPVSSGANVLTF
NA | TRBD1 | TRBJ1-5 | TRBV5-3 | TGTGCCAGAATCAGGGACAGAGGTGGACCTAATCAGCCCCAGCATTTT | CARIRDRGGPNQPQHF
NA | NA | TRBJ1-2 | TRBV5-1 | TGCGCCAGCAGCTACTATGACAGGAACTATGGCTACACCTTC | CASSYYDRNYGYTF
NA | TRBD1 | TRBJ1-2 | TRBV10-3 | TGTGCCATCAGTGGGACAGGGGGAAGTGGCTACACCTTC | CAISGTGGSGYTF
NA | NA | TRBJ2-7 | TRBV30 | TGTGCCTGGAGTCACCAGTTGTCCCTTACCAACCTCTACGAGCAGTACTTC | CAWSHQLSLTNLYEQYF
NA | NA | TRBJ1-6 | TRBV4-1 | TGCGCCAGCAGCCAGGCCCCGAAGACAGCCCCAAATTCACCCCTCCACTTT | CASSQAPKTAPNSPLHF
once | TRBD1 | TRBJ2-3 | TRBV28 | TGTGCCAGCAGTTTAGGGGACAGCAGCACAGATACGCAGTATTTT | CASSLGDSSTDTQYF
NA | TRBD2 | TRBJ2-5 | TRBV20-1 | TGCAGTGCTAGTCGGCTAGCGGGAGGGGAGACCCAGTACTTC | CSASRLAGGETQYF
NA | NA | TRBJ2-7 | TRBV19 | TGTGCCAGTGCGTCTCAACTTACCTACGAGCAGTACTTC | CASASQLTYEQYF
NA | NA | TRBJ1-5 | TRBV19 | TGTGCCAGTAGTATATCTCCTATCAATCAGCCCCAGCATTTT | CASSISPINQPQHF
NA | TRBD1 | TRBJ1-2 | TRBV12-3/TRBV12-4 | TGTGCCAGCAGTTCGACAGGGTTTAGCTACACCTTC | CASSSTGFSYTF
NA | TRBD2 | TRBJ2-1 | TRBV12-5 | TGTGCTAGTGGTTTGGCTCTAGCGGGAGTCGATGAGCAGTTCTTC | CASGLALAGVDEQFF
NA | TRBD1 | TRBJ1-5 | TRBV5-6 | TGTGCCAGCAGCTGGGGACAGAATCAGCCCCAGCATTTT | CASSWGQNQPQHF
NA | NA | TRBJ2-1 | TRBV6-5 | TGTGCCAGCAGGGCAGGGGTCACCTACAATGAGCAGTTCTTC | CASRAGVTYNEQFF
NA | NA | TRBJ1-3 | TRBV11-3 | TGTGCCAGCAGCTTAGATGTGCTTGGACAGCCCTCTGGAAACACCATATATTTT | CASSLDVLGQPSGNTIYF
NA | TRBD1 | TRBJ2-2 | TRBV7-2 | TGTGCCAGCAGCCCGGGACAGGGAGCCGGGGAGCTGTTTTTT | CASSPGQGAGELFF
NA | TRBD1 | TRBJ1-1 | TRBV7-9 | TGTGCCAGCAGTGGAAGGGACAGGATGAACACTGAAGCTTTCTTT | CASSGRDRMNTEAFF
NA | TRBD2 | TRBJ2-5 | TRBV2 | TGTGCCAGCCCCCAACCGGGGCTAGCGGTTCAAGAGACCCAGTACTTC | CASPQPGLAVQETQYF
once | TRBD1 | TRBJ1-6 | TRBV6-4 | TGTGCCACCGCGGGACAGGGTATCTCATTCCATAATTCACCCCTCCACTTT | CATAGQGISFHNSPLHF
NA | NA | TRBJ2-7 | TRBV28 | TGTGCCAGCACCAGGGATCAGTCTTCTTCCTACGAGCAGTACTTC | CASTRDQSSSYEQYF
NA | NA | TRBJ1-2 | TRBV28 | TGTGCCAGCAGTTTATCAGTGGGGGGAAATGGCTACACCTTC | CASSLSVGGNGYTF
NA | NA | TRBJ1-2 | TRBV29-1 | TGCAGCGTTTCCGAGGGAGTAGGCTACACCTTC | CSVSEGVGYTF
NA | TRBD1 | TRBJ1-1 | TRBV28 | TGTGCCAGCTCAGTTTATGGGCCAGGGGGGCTTATGAACACTGAAGCTTTCTTT | CASSVYGPGGLMNTEAFF
NA | NA | TRBJ2-7 | TRBV7-9 | TGTGCCAGCAGCTTACCTCCGCCGGGTTCAGGGGTTCCCTACGAGCAGTACTTC | CASSLPPPGSGVPYEQYF
NA | TRBD2 | TRBJ2-2 | TRBV5-1 | TGCGCCAGCACCAGGGGTAGCGGGAGAACCGGGGAGCTGTTTTTT | CASTRGSGRTGELFF